A single sample gave rise to the 24 T cell receptor beta chains below, sequenced in a study of T cell responses to AZD1222 COVID-19 vaccine. Sequenced by immunoSEQ multiplex PCR; TCRdb stores in-frame clones only, minus some. Of around 150,000 clones listed, approximately 88% were seen once; the top ten hold approximately 3.1%. This specimen was peripheral blood, taken on day 0 of MenACWY control vaccination. Source of these receptors: an adult in good health.

V and J are TRBV6-2 or TRBV6-3 and TRBJ2-7, with D perhaps TRBD2 (6 bases). The CDR3 is made up of 14 amino acids. Germline assignment: CDR1 MNHEY and CDR2 SVGEGT. V was clipped by 0 bases and J by 0 bases, with 6 bases between them. The CDR3 coding sequence is TGTGCCAGCAGTTACTCGGGAGGCTCCTACGAGCAGTACTTC. This codes for CASSYSGGSYEQYF.

This sequence joins TRBV10-3 and TRBJ2-1; D possibly corresponds to TRBD1 (7 bases). The CDR3 contains 14 residues. The V and J ends lost 6 bases and 8 bases respectively, with 17 bases between them. In germline, CDR1 is ENHRY, CDR2 SYGVKD. The CDR3 bases are TGTGCCATCAGCGAGACAGGGACTCTGGATGAGCAGTTCTTC. This sequence encodes CAISETGTLDEQFF.

The chain joins TRBV5-6 to TRBJ2-7, with 7 bases lining up with TRBD1. J lost 0 bases, V lost 0 bases, and 6 bases had no gene match. The CDR3 extends over 16 amino acids. CDR1 SGHDT and CDR2 YYEEEE come from the germline V gene. In nucleotides, the CDR3 is TGTGCCAGCAGCTTGGACCGGACAGGACGCTCCTACGAGCAGTACTTC. This translates into CASSLDRTGRSYEQYF.

V gene TRBV30 combines with J gene TRBJ2-5; 7 nucleotides match TRBD2. CDR1 is GTSNPN and CDR2 is SVGIG in the germline V gene (reference sequence). V lost 2 bases to trimming and J lost 5 bases; unmatched junction nucleotides: 2. CDR3 length equals 12 residues. The CDR3 sequence: CAWSTAGETQYF. The CDR3 coding sequence is TGTGCCTGGAGTACAGCGGGGGAGACCCAGTACTTC. Filled out from reference TRBV30 and TRBJ2-5, the complete variable domain reads SQTIHQWPATLVQPVGSPLSLECTVEGTSNPNLYWYRQAAGRGLQLLFYSVGIGQISSEVPQNLSASRPQDRQFILSSKKLLLSDSGFYLCAWSTAGETQYFGPGTRLLVL.

The table lists this clone with a few counts. The chain couples TRBV18 to TRBJ2-7, with a possible D match to TRBD2 (6 bases). The germline gives CDR1 KGHSH, CDR2 LQKENI. This CDR3 comprises 15 residues. Trimming left V 3 bases short and J 3 bases short, with 15 bases between. For the CDR3, the DNA is TGTGCCAGCTCACCTTCCGGGACTCCGAACTACGAGCAGTACTTC. It is translated as CASSPSGTPNYEQYF.

The CDR3 bases are TGCGCCAGCAGCTTGGAGCCTAGCGGGGGGGGCGAGACCCAGTACTTC. This encodes CASSLEPSGGGETQYF. This chain connects TRBV5-1 to TRBJ2-5; 12 bases fit TRBD2. V trimming: 0 bases; J trimming: 5 bases; junction bases outside the gene matches: 5. Germline CDR1 reads SGHRS; CDR2 reads YFSETQ. The CDR3 is made up of 16 amino acids.

CDR3 sequence: CASSREGSYTF. The CDR3 DNA follows: TGTGCCAGCAGCCGGGAGGGTAGCTACACCTTC. The chain combines TRBV28 with TRBJ1-2; unclear D gene. V lost 6 bases to trimming and J lost 9 bases, with 11 bases between them. Germline loops: CDR1 MDHEN, CDR2 SYDVKM. The length of the CDR3 is 11 residues.

The chain uses TRBV15 and TRBJ1-1; D gene ambiguous. The germline CDR1 and CDR2 sequences are LNHNV and YYDKDF (reference sequence). With 1 base removed from V and 4 bases from J, the gap between germline ends came to 7 bases. The CDR3 extends over 13 amino acids. CDR3 DNA: TGTGCCACCAGCAGAGGAAAGACCACTGAAGCTTTCTTT. Protein: CATSRGKTTEAFF. Full variable domain (missing parts from reference TRBV15 and TRBJ1-1): DAMVIQNPRYQVTQFGKPVTLSCSQTLNHNVMYWYQQKSSQAPKLLFHYYDKDFNNEADTPDNFQSRRPNTSFCFLDIRSPGLGDTAMYLCATSRGKTTEAFFGQGTRLTVV.

This clone was found once. V is TRBV5-1 and J is TRBJ2-3, with 9 bases that match TRBD2. J lost 3 bases, V lost 2 bases, and 10 bases had no gene match. The CDR3 length is 17 residues. From germline, CDR1 is SGHRS and CDR2 YFSETQ. CDR3 amino acids: CASSFFPASGKTDTQYF. For the CDR3, the DNA is TGCGCCAGCAGCTTCTTCCCAGCTAGCGGGAAGACAGATACGCAGTATTTT.

In its sample, this clone was seen once. The rearrangement joins TRBV11-3 to TRBJ1-1; D gene unclear. The CDR3 length is 17 residues. CDR1 and CDR2 (germline): SGHNT, YENEEA. V gave up 0 bases and J gave up 4 bases, with 18 bases separating them. CDR3 amino acids: CASSLDLLGRAATEAFF. The CDR3 DNA reads TGTGCCAGCAGCTTAGATCTTCTAGGGAGGGCGGCCACTGAAGCTTTCTTT.

The chain carries TRBV6-5 and TRBJ1-3; 7 nucleotides line up with TRBD1. The length of the CDR3 is 13 residues. V lost 8 bases, J lost 2 bases, and 3 bases stayed unmatched. Germline CDR1 and CDR2: MNHEY and SVGAGI. CDR3 sequence reads: CASHDRAGNTIYF. CDR3 coding DNA: TGTGCCAGCCACGACAGGGCTGGAAACACCATATATTTT.

The chain links TRBV5-1 to TRBJ1-2; possible D gene TRBD1, 5 bases. The CDR3 has 15 residues. Germline V gene sequence: CDR1 SGHRS, CDR2 YFSETQ. V was pared by 7 bases and J by 9 bases, with 25 bases between. The CDR3 loop reads CASLQSPGTDFSYTF. The CDR3 nucleotides are TGCGCCAGCCTTCAGTCCCCCGGGACCGACTTTAGCTACACCTTC.

This clone came up a few times. V usage is TRBV7-6 and J usage is TRBJ1-2, with 8 bases fitting TRBD1. Looked up from germline, CDR1 is SGHVS and CDR2 is FNYEAQ. This CDR3 is built from 15 residues. Losses at the gene ends were 5 bases for V and 4 bases for J; bases not matched to a gene: 9. CDR3 sequence (DNA): TGTGCCAGCAGCCCTGACAGGGGAGGCGTCTATGGCTACACCTTC. It is translated as CASSPDRGGVYGYTF.

The chain combines TRBV5-1 with TRBJ1-6; D call uncertain. This CDR3 comprises 16 residues. Per the germline V gene, CDR1 is SGHRS and CDR2 is YFSETQ. The ends were cut back, 2 bases at V and 8 bases at J, with 17 bases in the middle. The CDR3 loop is CASSFLRAAGDSPLHF. The CDR3 bases are TGCGCCAGCAGCTTTCTCCGAGCGGCGGGAGATTCACCCCTCCACTTT.

The rearrangement links TRBV6-2 or TRBV6-3 to TRBJ2-5, with 10 bases fitting TRBD2. The CDR3 runs 16 residues. V lost 8 bases to trimming and J lost 7 bases; unmatched junction nucleotides: 16. Germline V gene sequence: CDR1 MNHEY, CDR2 SVGEGT. CDR3 sequence (DNA): TGTGCCAGCGGCCCCCATGAGCGGGGGGGCGGCGTGACCCAGTACTTC. It codes for CASGPHERGGGVTQYF.

This rearrangement joins TRBV6-2 or TRBV6-3 to TRBJ2-2; D may be TRBD2 (6 bases). Trimming cost V 2 bases and J 5 bases, with 21 bases left between them. Germline V lookup: CDR1 MNHEY, CDR2 SVGEGT. The CDR3 covers 18 residues. In DNA, the CDR3 is TGTGCCAGCAGTTACCGGTCCGGGAGTGGGCCCCGTACCGGGGAGCTGTTTTTT. This gives the protein CASSYRSGSGPRTGELFF.

The chain couples TRBV6-5 to TRBJ1-5; no clear D. This CDR3 is built from 15 residues. V was clipped by 6 bases and J by 1 base, with 13 bases between them. Germline CDR1 reads MNHEY; CDR2 reads SVGAGI. The DNA for the CDR3 is TGTGCCAGCAGCCCCTGGCTTGAGAGCAATCAGCCCCAGCATTTT. Its translation is CASSPWLESNQPQHF.

This chain uses TRBV5-1 with TRBJ1-1, with D hard to call. The length of the CDR3 is 14 residues. Trimming left V 0 bases short and J 4 bases short, with 10 bases between. Germline assignment: CDR1 SGHRS and CDR2 YFSETQ. As DNA, the CDR3 is TGCGCCAGCAGCTTGGAGGGATTGAGCACTGAAGCTTTCTTT. Its translation: CASSLEGLSTEAFF. Full variable domain (rest looked up from reference TRBV5-1 and TRBJ1-1): KAGVTQTPRYLIKTRGQQVTLSCSPISGHRSVSWYQQTPGQGLQFLFEYFSETQRNKGNFPGRFSGRQFSNSRSEMNVSTLELGDSALYLCASSLEGLSTEAFFGQGTRLTVV.

This clone was seen a handful of times. One end of the junction fails to match germline, which may point to a read error. The chain has TRBV7-9 and TRBJ1-1; D remains unclear. Germline CDR1 reads SEHNR; CDR2 reads FQNEAQ (reference sequence). The CDR3 length is 13 residues. CDR3 nucleotides: TGTGCCAGCACCCTGGACGCGAACGCTGAAGCTTTCTTT. This codes for CASTLDANAEAFF.

The rearrangement links TRBV14 to TRBJ1-2, with TRBD1 as a possible D gene (5 bases). The CDR3 contains 15 residues. Trimming pared 4 bases from V and 2 bases from J, leaving 14 bases between. Germline-derived CDR1 and CDR2 are SGHDN and FVKESK. CDR3 residues: CASSPIRGQNYGYTF. CDR3 DNA: TGTGCCAGCAGCCCTATTAGGGGTCAGAACTATGGCTACACCTTC.

This chain uses TRBV4-3 with TRBJ1-1; D is unclear. The V gene lost 4 bases and the J gene lost 2 bases, with 8 bases spanning the gap. The CDR3 is 13 amino acids. Germline V gene data show CDR1 as LGHNA and CDR2 as YSLEER. CDR3 nucleotides: TGCGCCAGCAGCCTGACGTTTAACACTGAAGCTTTCTTT. Translated: CASSLTFNTEAFF.

This CDR3 is CASSIYISAGELFF. The CDR3 coding sequence is TGTGCCAGTAGTATATACATCTCAGCCGGGGAGCTGTTTTTT. V and J are TRBV19 and TRBJ2-2, with no clear D. This CDR3 region has 14 residues. V was trimmed by 2 bases and J by 6 bases, leaving 10 bases between them. Per germline, CDR1 LNHDA and CDR2 SQIVND (reference sequence).

This chain uses TRBV6-5 with TRBJ1-4, with unresolved D. The V gene lost 2 bases and the J gene lost 6 bases, with 10 bases spanning the gap. Germline CDR1 reads MNHEY; CDR2 reads SVGAGI. The length of the CDR3 is 14 residues. The CDR3 DNA sequence: TGTGCCAGCAGTTACGGGGAGGCCGATGAAAAACTGTTTTTT. Its protein product is CASSYGEADEKLFF.

This chain links TRBV5-1 with TRBJ1-5; a possible D gene is TRBD1 (6 bases). CDR1 SGHRS and CDR2 YFSETQ come from the germline V gene. The CDR3 has 15 residues. V was shortened by 0 bases and J by 4 bases, with 11 bases between the two germline ends. The CDR3 bases are TGCGCCAGCAGCTTGGTAGGGGGAAGGAATCAGCCCCAGCATTTT. Its protein product is CASSLVGGRNQPQHF.